This passage covers 22 T cell receptor beta chains from one sample sequenced in a study of CD8 T cells in ankylosing spondylitis. Study-level findings and limits: What appeared characteristic of ankylosing spondylitis blood was a TCR beta motif of eight highly homologous variants.

Antigens of these TCRs are unknown. TCRdb re-called the 5' RACE reads with MiXCR, one entry per CDR3 protein. The data contain roughly 350,000 distinct CDR3 sequences, approximately 8% of them singletons. Sequencing was performed on blood, either unsorted or a sorted T cell fraction (not recorded which). The receptors were gathered from a male donor with ankylosing spondylitis.

This clonotype was observed a few times. V usage is TRBV7-2 and J usage is TRBJ2-7, with 10 bases fitting TRBD2. Trimming cost V 2 bases and J 5 bases; bases outside gene matches: 9. The CDR3 has 16 amino acids. The V gene's germline CDR1 is SGHTA and CDR2 FQGNSA. CDR3 nucleotides: TGTGCCAGCAGCTTACCCTCTAGCGGGAGTAGCGACGAGCAGTACTTC. This codes for CASSLPSSGSSDEQYF.

This clonotype was counted ten times or more. The chain joins TRBV28 to TRBJ1-5; D is perhaps TRBD1 (5 bases). This CDR3 has 14 residues. V lost 2 bases and J lost 5, with 10 bases in between. The germline gives CDR1 MDHEN, CDR2 SYDVKM. DNA for the CDR3: TGTGCCAGCAGTTTAGGGGGAAACCATCAGCCCCAGCATTTT. Protein: CASSLGGNHQPQHF.

There are many counts of this clonotype. The chain links TRBV10-3 to TRBJ2-3, with TRBD1 matching 9 bases. The CDR3 spans 14 residues. CDR1 and CDR2 (germline): ENHRY, SYGVKD. V lost 11 bases to trimming and J lost 3 bases; unmatched junction nucleotides: 9. CDR3 protein: CAYTSDRGTDTQYF. Written as DNA, the CDR3 is TGTGCCTACACTTCGGACAGGGGAACAGATACGCAGTATTTT.

CDR3 coding DNA: TGTGCCAGCAGCTTCCCCAGCCGACGTAACACCGGGGAGCTGTTTTTT. Amino acids: CASSFPSRRNTGELFF. The rearrangement joins TRBV7-2 to TRBJ2-2; D remains unclear. Germline V CDR1 and CDR2: SGHTA, FQGNSA. V was clipped by 3 bases and J by 2 bases, with 13 bases between them. The CDR3 is made up of 16 amino acids. Variable domain in full (rest from reference TRBV7-2 and TRBJ2-2): GAGVSQSPSNKVTEKGKDVELRCDPISGHTALYWYRQSLGQGLEFLIYFQGNSAPDKSGLPSDRFSAERTGGSVSTLTIQRTQQEDSAVYLCASSFPSRRNTGELFFGEGSRLTVL.

The chain is built from TRBV24-1 and TRBJ2-7; 8 nucleotides match TRBD1. The germline gives CDR1 KGHDR, CDR2 SFDVKD. The CDR3 loop spans 16 amino acids. V was pared by 2 bases and J by 6 bases, with 11 bases of the junction left unmatched. DNA for the CDR3: TGTGCCACCAGTGATTGGAGTGGACAGGGCAACGGCGAGCAGTACTTC. It translates to CATSDWSGQGNGEQYF.

This clonotype was seen many times. The chain combines TRBV7-8 with TRBJ2-1; D might be TRBD2 (6 bases). The V end lost 5 bases, the J end lost 5 bases, and 13 bases lay between the germline ends. Germline V gene lookup returns CDR1 SGHVS and CDR2 FQNEAQ. There are 14 residues in the CDR3. CDR3 DNA sequence: TGTGCCAGCAGCCCGGGACTCCGGGACAATGAGCAGTTCTTC. It translates to CASSPGLRDNEQFF. Based on the CDR3 plus reference TRBV7-8 and TRBJ2-1, the full variable domain is GAGVSQSPRYKVAKRGQDVALRCDPISGHVSLFWYQQALGQGPEFLTYFQNEAQLDKSGLPSDRFFAERPEGSVSTLKIQRTQQEDSAVYLCASSPGLRDNEQFFGPGTRLTVL.

This clonotype was found a few times. The V and J genes are TRBV19 and TRBJ2-7; 8 positions agree with TRBD1. Trimming cost V 5 bases and J 3 bases; bases outside gene matches: 9. Germline V gives CDR1 LNHDA, CDR2 SQIVND (reference sequence). The CDR3 loop spans 15 amino acids. The DNA of the CDR3 is TGTGCCAGTAGTTCGACAGGGGCTTCCTTCTACGAGCAGTACTTC. This sequence encodes CASSSTGASFYEQYF.

This clonotype was detected ten times or more. CDR3 sequence reads: CASSLGLADYNEQFF. The CDR3 DNA sequence: TGCGCCAGCAGCCTGGGACTAGCGGACTACAATGAGCAGTTCTTC. This chain links TRBV5-1 with TRBJ2-1, with 11 bases identical to TRBD2. Per the germline V gene, CDR1 is SGHRS and CDR2 is YFSETQ. This CDR3 is 15 amino acids long. The V and J ends lost 4 bases and 3 bases, in that order; junction bases with no gene match: 3.

This clonotype has more than one count but fewer than ten. CDR3 amino acids: CSARPWTGARDQPQHF. CDR3 sequence (DNA): TGCAGTGCTAGACCTTGGACAGGGGCAAGGGATCAGCCCCAGCATTTT. The gene calls are TRBV20-1 and TRBJ1-5, with 9 bases identical to TRBD1. CDR1 and CDR2 (germline): DFQATT, SNEGSKA (reference sequence). CDR3 length equals 16 residues. J gave up 5 bases and V 2 bases, and 10 bases lay outside the gene matches.

This clonotype was counted many times. The gene calls are TRBV6-2 or TRBV6-3 and TRBJ2-7; D is unresolved. The V end lost 8 bases, the J end lost 3 bases, and 8 bases lay between the germline ends. The CDR3 sequence is 11 residues long. Germline CDR1 reads MNHEY; CDR2 reads SVGEGT. The CDR3 loop reads CASGDFYEQYF. The CDR3, as DNA: TGTGCCAGCGGAGACTTCTACGAGCAGTACTTC.

A few counts support this clonotype. The chain uses TRBV7-8 and TRBJ2-5; D is unclear. V was shortened by 3 bases and J by 0 bases, with 11 bases between the two germline ends. There are 15 residues in the CDR3. The germline gives CDR1 SGHVS, CDR2 FQNEAQ. In nucleotides, the CDR3 is TGTGCCAGCAGCTTGGGCCTCAACTACCAAGAGACCCAGTACTTC. Its translation is CASSLGLNYQETQYF.

V and J are TRBV3-1 and TRBJ1-1; D perhaps matches TRBD1 (5 bases). The CDR3 sequence is 15 residues long. V lost 5 bases to trimming and J lost 2 bases, with 15 bases between them. Germline CDR1 reads LGHDT; CDR2 reads YNNKEL (reference sequence). The chain's CDR3 is CASSNAFGGNTEAFF. Written as DNA, the CDR3 is TGTGCCAGCAGCAACGCTTTCGGGGGTAACACTGAAGCTTTCTTT.

V gene TRBV5-5 combines with J gene TRBJ2-1; the match to TRBD2 covers 10 bases. From germline, CDR1 is SGHKS and CDR2 YYEKEE (reference sequence). The CDR3 spans 16 residues. V was pared by 0 bases and J by 3 bases, with 3 bases of the junction left unmatched. This chain's CDR3 is CASSLARTSGYNEQFF. DNA for the CDR3: TGTGCCAGCAGCTTGGCTCGGACTAGCGGCTACAATGAGCAGTTCTTC.

This clonotype has a handful of counts. The CDR3 here is CASSPRTSVTGELFF. The CDR3 coding sequence is TGTGCCAGCAGTCCGCGGACTAGCGTCACCGGGGAGCTGTTTTTT. J is TRBJ2-2 and V is TRBV6-1; 9 bases align to TRBD2. This CDR3 region has 15 residues. J gave up 4 bases and V 5 bases, and 5 bases lay outside the gene matches. Per the germline V gene, CDR1 is MNHNS and CDR2 is SASEGT.

This chain joins TRBV6-5 and TRBJ2-3; TRBD2 might be the D (5 bases). The germline V and J ends were trimmed by 5 bases and 5 bases, with 8 bases remaining between them. CDR1 and CDR2 (germline): MNHEY, SVGAGI. There are 12 residues in the CDR3. CDR3 residues: CASSTEGDTQYF. CDR3 sequence (DNA): TGTGCCAGCAGTACAGAGGGAGATACGCAGTATTTT.

At least ten counts were recorded for this clonotype. The chain is built from TRBV5-1 and TRBJ1-1, with 7 bases identical to TRBD1. The CDR3 extends over 15 amino acids. V dropped 3 bases and J dropped 4; count of bases not matched to a gene: 9. CDR1 is SGHRS, CDR2 YFSETQ, per germline. The CDR3 coding sequence is TGCGCCAGCAGCTCCCAGGGGGTGGGGAGCACTGAAGCTTTCTTT. Amino acids: CASSSQGVGSTEAFF.

The chain combines TRBV5-5 with TRBJ1-3; a weak D match, TRBD1 (5 bases). Per the germline V gene, CDR1 is SGHKS and CDR2 is YYEKEE (reference sequence). The CDR3 is 15 residues long. The V end lost 3 bases, the J end lost 2 bases, and 12 bases lay between the germline ends. CDR3 DNA sequence: TGTGCCAGCAGCTCCACTGGGACCACTGGAAACACCATATATTTT. This sequence encodes CASSSTGTTGNTIYF. Full variable domain (rest looked up from reference TRBV5-5 and TRBJ1-3): DAGVTQSPTHLIKTRGQQVTLRCSPISGHKSVSWYQQVLGQGPQFIFQYYEKEERGRGNFPDRFSARQFPNYSSELNVNALLLGDSALYLCASSSTGTTGNTIYFGEGSWLTVV.

The rearrangement uses TRBV20-1 and TRBJ2-5; D unclear. This CDR3 has 10 residues. V lost 6 bases and J 9 bases, leaving 11 bases between the germline ends. Germline V lookup: CDR1 DFQATT, CDR2 SNEGSKA (reference sequence). The CDR3 DNA is TGCAGTGCAGGAGATCAGGCCCAGTACTTC. Encoded protein: CSAGDQAQYF.

The chain employs TRBV20-1 and TRBJ1-2; the D is unclear. The CDR3 sequence is 18 residues long. V lost 1 base to trimming and J lost 7 bases, with 28 bases between them. Germline lookup yields CDR1 DFQATT and CDR2 SNEGSKA (reference sequence). The CDR3 sequence is CSARVGPPLDAPSGGYTF. As DNA, the CDR3 is TGCAGTGCTAGAGTGGGTCCACCTCTTGACGCTCCTTCGGGTGGCTACACCTTC.

This clonotype was counted a few times. The chain links TRBV27 to TRBJ2-2, with TRBD1 matching over 9 bases. This CDR3 spans 17 amino acids. V gave up 3 bases and J gave up 1 base; unmatched junction bases: 6. Germline CDR1 MNHEY, CDR2 SMNVEV (reference sequence). CDR3 sequence reads: CASSFGPGQGNTGELFF. DNA of the CDR3: TGTGCCAGCAGTTTTGGGCCGGGACAGGGGAACACCGGGGAGCTGTTTTTT.

This clonotype appeared a few times. This chain joins TRBV6-2 or TRBV6-3 and TRBJ2-1; D may be TRBD2 (5 bases). CDR3 length: 13 residues. Per germline, CDR1 MNHEY and CDR2 SVGEGT. The V end was cut by 0 bases, the J end by 8 bases, with 8 bases between. The CDR3 here is CASSYSGSYEQFF. Here the CDR3 DNA reads TGTGCCAGCAGTTACTCGGGGAGTTATGAGCAGTTCTTC.

This clonotype was counted ten times or more. This chain joins TRBV20-1 and TRBJ1-5, with D possibly TRBD1 on 5 matching bases. CDR1 and CDR2 (germline): DFQATT, SNEGSKA (reference sequence). This CDR3 has 14 amino acids. Between the trimmed V and J ends, which lost 2 bases and 1 base, there was a span of 9 bases. The CDR3 sequence: CSARWRGSNQPQHF. The CDR3 region has the DNA TGCAGTGCTAGATGGAGGGGCAGCAATCAGCCCCAGCATTTT.